Listed below are T cell receptor beta chains from one sample, sequenced in a study of blood T cell repertoires in COVID-19. Profiled with immunoSEQ multiplex PCR; TCRdb holds only in-frame clones, not every one. The sample shows around 260,000 clones, 84% of them seen only once. Sequenced: peripheral blood. These receptors came from a person aged 70 to 85 with COVID-19, enrolled during active disease. Both conserved end residues are part of each CDR3. D genes are given only for firm matches. A row's size may be missing; if present it is once, few, many or a size class.

size | J | D | V | CDR3 | DNA
- | TRBJ1-1 | - | TRBV9 | CASSVVLGVGGTEAFF | TGTGCCAGCAGCGTAGTGCTGGGGGTCGGGGGCACTGAAGCTTTCTTT
- | TRBJ2-5 | TRBD1 | TRBV12-3/TRBV12-4 | CASSLGTVETQYF | TGTGCCAGCAGTCTCGGGACAGTAGAGACCCAGTACTTC
- | TRBJ1-4 | - | TRBV4-3 | CASSRLANEKLFF | TGCGCCAGCAGCCGCTTAGCTAATGAAAAACTGTTTTTT
- | TRBJ1-2 | - | TRBV5-1 | CASSLAGPSSYGYTF | TGCGCCAGCAGCTTGGCCGGCCCTAGTTCCTATGGCTACACCTTC
- | TRBJ1-5 | - | TRBV6-6 | CASSYSVGGGDQPQHF | TGTGCCAGCAGTTACTCGGTCGGAGGGGGGGATCAGCCCCAGCATTTT
- | TRBJ2-7 | TRBD1 | TRBV7-2 | CASSYQGQGGYEQYF | TGTGCCAGCAGCTATCAAGGACAGGGGGGATACGAGCAGTACTTC
- | TRBJ2-2 | TRBD1 | TRBV7-2 | CASRSEGAINTGELFF | TGTGCCAGCAGGTCCGAGGGGGCCATAAACACCGGGGAGCTGTTTTTT
- | TRBJ1-5 | - | TRBV6-2/TRBV6-3 | CASSQQGPSNQPQHF | TGTGCCAGCAGTCAACAGGGCCCTAGCAATCAGCCCCAGCATTTT
- | TRBJ1-5 | TRBD1 | TRBV15 | CATSKEGQSNQPQHF | TGTGCCACCAGCAAAGAGGGACAGAGCAATCAGCCCCAGCATTTT
- | TRBJ2-3 | - | TRBV27 | CASSFGVIGTDTQYF | TGTGCCAGCAGTTTCGGGGTCATAGGGACAGATACGCAGTATTTT
- | TRBJ1-1 | - | TRBV9 | CASSVAGSHDLNTEAFF | TGTGCCAGCAGCGTAGCCGGGTCCCACGACCTCAACACTGAAGCTTTCTTT
- | TRBJ1-2 | - | TRBV28 | CASSLGQNYGYTF | TGTGCCAGCAGTCTCGGACAGAACTATGGCTACACCTTC
once | TRBJ1-5 | - | TRBV7-2 | CASSLAGGLEQPQHF | TGTGCCAGCAGCTTAGCGGGGGGACTTGAGCAGCCCCAGCATTTT
- | TRBJ2-1 | TRBD2 | TRBV19 | CASQRDHSHLNNEQFF | TGTGCCAGTCAGCGGGACCATTCCCACCTTAACAATGAGCAGTTCTTC
- | TRBJ1-3 | - | TRBV6-4 | CARRQGIGNTIYF | TGTGCCAGGCGTCAGGGAATCGGAAACACCATATATTTT
- | TRBJ2-7 | - | TRBV28 | CASSLVQPYEQYF | TGTGCCAGCAGTTTAGTACAGCCCTACGAGCAGTACTTC
- | TRBJ1-5 | - | TRBV7-8 | CASSSDNQPQHF | TGTGCCAGCAGCTCAGACAATCAGCCCCAGCATTTT
once | TRBJ2-2 | TRBD2 | TRBV5-5 | CASSLGLAPIPSRGELFF | TGTGCCAGCAGCTTAGGACTAGCCCCTATACCAAGTCGGGGGGAGCTGTTTTTT
- | TRBJ2-2 | - | TRBV6-2/TRBV6-3 | CASSYGGFPTGELFF | TGTGCCAGCAGTTACGGGGGGTTTCCGACCGGGGAGCTGTTTTTT
- | TRBJ2-2 | TRBD2 | TRBV7-2 | CASSRTRGSTGELFF | TGTGCCAGCAGCAGGACGCGGGGGTCTACCGGGGAGCTGTTTTTT
- | TRBJ1-4 | - | TRBV4-2 | CASSRDPSNNEKLFF | TGTGCCAGCAGCCGAGACCCTAGCAACAATGAAAAACTGTTTTTT
- | TRBJ2-7 | TRBD2 | TRBV7-2 | CASTYGLAGDEQYF | TGTGCCAGCACCTACGGACTAGCGGGAGACGAGCAGTACTTC
- | TRBJ2-1 | - | TRBV6-2/TRBV6-3 | CASSRSGIYNEQFF | TGTGCCAGCAGCCGCTCCGGGATCTACAATGAGCAGTTCTTC
- | TRBJ1-2 | - | TRBV30 | CAWSHAGGADYGYTF | TGTGCCTGGAGTCACGCGGGGGGGGCCGACTATGGCTACACCTTC
- | TRBJ1-3 | - | TRBV7-2 | CASSFTGISGNTIYF | TGTGCCAGCAGCTTCACAGGAATCTCTGGAAACACCATATATTTT
- | TRBJ1-2 | - | TRBV6-5 | CASSSLGLSNYGYTF | TGTGCCAGCAGTAGTTTGGGGCTTTCTAACTATGGCTACACCTTC
- | TRBJ2-3 | - | TRBV18 | CASSPREDTQYF | TGTGCCAGCTCACCAAGAGAAGATACGCAGTATTTT
- | TRBJ2-1 | TRBD2 | TRBV3-1/TRBV3-2 | CASSKTSGSYNEQFF | TGTGCCAGCAGCAAAACTAGCGGGAGTTACAATGAGCAGTTCTTC
- | TRBJ1-1 | TRBD1 | TRBV7-2 | CASSSGQGRNTEAFF | TGTGCCAGCAGCTCCGGACAGGGTAGGAACACTGAAGCTTTCTTT
- | TRBJ2-2 | TRBD2 | TRBV7-3 | CASSSGSGDTGELFF | TGTGCCAGCTCTAGCGGGAGTGGTGACACCGGGGAGCTGTTTTTT
- | TRBJ1-1 | TRBD1 | TRBV5-1 | CASSFNQGGNTEAFF | TGCGCCAGCAGCTTTAATCAGGGGGGGAACACTGAAGCTTTCTTT
- | TRBJ1-6 | - | TRBV6-2/TRBV6-3 | CASSYSLGSYNSPLHF | TGTGCCAGCAGTTACTCGCTAGGATCCTATAATTCACCCCTCCACTTT
once | TRBJ2-4 | TRBD2 | TRBV30 | CAWSDYSGSSAKNIQYF | TGTGCCTGGAGTGATTATAGCGGGAGTAGCGCCAAAAACATTCAGTACTTC
- | TRBJ2-2 | - | TRBV28 | CASGLYTGELFF | TGTGCCAGCGGACTTTACACCGGGGAGCTGTTTTTT
- | TRBJ1-5 | - | TRBV3-1/TRBV3-2 | CASSPNGGSSNQPQHF | TGTGCCAGCAGCCCAAATGGGGGGAGTAGCAATCAGCCCCAGCATTTT
- | TRBJ1-4 | TRBD1 | TRBV2 | CASRYTGQPEKLFF | TGTGCCAGCAGGTATACGGGACAGCCAGAAAAACTGTTTTTT
- | TRBJ2-3 | TRBD2 | TRBV25-1 | CASSEAGGDTQYF | TGTGCCAGCAGTGAGGCGGGGGGGGATACGCAGTATTTT
once | TRBJ2-3 | TRBD2 | TRBV19 | CASSGGGTDTQYF | TGTGCCAGTAGTGGGGGGGGCACAGATACGCAGTATTTT
- | TRBJ2-3 | - | TRBV7-9 | CASSLRGITDTQYF | TGTGCCAGCAGCTTAAGAGGGATCACAGATACGCAGTATTTT
- | TRBJ2-7 | - | TRBV7-9 | CASSLRGWDTAHYEQYF | TGTGCCAGCAGCTTACGGGGATGGGACACAGCACACTACGAGCAGTACTTC
once | TRBJ1-1 | - | TRBV19 | CATGLRGTEAFF | TGTGCCACCGGACTCAGGGGCACTGAAGCTTTCTTT
- | TRBJ2-2 | TRBD2 | TRBV7-6 | CASSLVPRTSGMWSGELFF | TGTGCCAGCAGCTTAGTCCCAAGGACTAGCGGGATGTGGTCCGGGGAGCTGTTTTTT
- | TRBJ1-5 | - | TRBV7-8 | CASSPVAPYSNQPQHF | TGTGCCAGCAGCCCCGTGGCCCCGTATAGCAATCAGCCCCAGCATTTT
- | TRBJ2-5 | - | TRBV29-1 | CSVPGSGPKTQYF | TGCAGCGTCCCCGGGTCAGGGCCGAAGACCCAGTACTTC
- | TRBJ1-1 | - | TRBV19 | CASSLLGQGAFF | TGTGCCAGTAGTTTGTTGGGTCAGGGAGCTTTCTTT
- | TRBJ1-4 | TRBD1 | TRBV5-1 | CASSTKTGGGEKLFF | TGCGCCAGCAGCACGAAGACAGGGGGCGGGGAAAAACTGTTTTTT
- | TRBJ2-3 | - | TRBV5-1 | CASSLSPGRTDTQYF | TGCGCCAGCAGCTTATCCCCAGGGCGCACAGATACGCAGTATTTT
- | TRBJ2-1 | TRBD1 | TRBV5-6 | CASSSYRGVWNEQFF | TGTGCCAGCAGCTCCTACAGGGGTGTTTGGAATGAGCAGTTCTTC